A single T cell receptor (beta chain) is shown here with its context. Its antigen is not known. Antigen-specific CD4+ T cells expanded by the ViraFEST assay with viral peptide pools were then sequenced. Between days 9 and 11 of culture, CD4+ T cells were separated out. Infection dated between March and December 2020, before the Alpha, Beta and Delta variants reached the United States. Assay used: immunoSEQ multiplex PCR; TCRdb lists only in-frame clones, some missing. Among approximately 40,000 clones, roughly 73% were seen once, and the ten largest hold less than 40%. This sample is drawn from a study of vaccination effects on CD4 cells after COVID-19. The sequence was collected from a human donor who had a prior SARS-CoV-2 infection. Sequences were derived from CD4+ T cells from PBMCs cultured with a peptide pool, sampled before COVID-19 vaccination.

CDR3 region: CASSSPGSNEKLFF. CDR3 nucleotides: TGTGCCAGTAGTAGCCCGGGATCTAATGAAAAACTGTTTTTT. This chain connects TRBV19 to TRBJ1-4; D gene uncertain. The CDR3 loop spans 14 amino acids. V lost 4 bases and J lost 3, with 9 bases in between. Germline values: CDR1 LNHDA, CDR2 SQIVND (reference sequence).